This record covers a single T cell receptor beta chain. What it binds is unknown. The data were obtained in a study of CD8 T cells in Susac syndrome. Study-wide results and limits: Regarding the TCR sequencing and HLA analysis, the study admitted that a relatively small number of individuals were involved.

Looked up from germline, CDR1 is DFQATT and CDR2 is SNEGSKA (reference sequence). The CDR3 spans 14 residues. The V and J ends lost 3 bases and 2 bases respectively, with 13 bases between them. Reverse transcription of roughly 0.5 to 1 ug RNA was carried out with random hexamers. TCRdb recomputed calls from the immunoSEQ multiplex PCR reads with MiXCR, one row per CDR3 protein. The repertoire holds some 190,000 distinct CDR3 sequences, with around 96% as singletons. The sequencing sample was made of CD4+ T cells from PBMCs. The chain links TRBV20-1 to TRBJ1-2; D remains ambiguous. The clonotype originates from a human donor in good health. The CDR3 DNA follows: TGCAGTGCTAGGACCAGCGACCGAAACTATGGCTACACCTTC. Translation: CSARTSDRNYGYTF.